These 26 T cell receptor beta chains were all obtained from the same sample, sequenced in a study of blood T cell repertoires in COVID-19. Some clones are missing from TCRdb's copy, which holds only in-frame ones; the method was immunoSEQ multiplex PCR. The sample contains tens of thousands of clones, about nine tenths of which appear only once. Material for sequencing was peripheral blood. The source is a man in his sixties with acute or convalescent COVID-19.

This chain links TRBV3-1 (or the pseudogene TRBV3-2) with TRBJ1-5, with 8 bases that match TRBD1. The length of the CDR3 is 16 residues. The J segment lost 7 bases and the V segment lost 1 base, leaving 9 bases of the junction unmatched. Germline CDR1 is LGHDT and CDR2 is YNNKEL (reference sequence). This CDR3 is CASSQGDRGWQQPQHF. For the CDR3, the DNA is TGTGCCAGCAGCCAAGGAGACAGGGGTTGGCAACAGCCCCAGCATTTT.

The chain links TRBV18 to TRBJ1-2; 11 nucleotides align to TRBD1. The CDR3 has 14 amino acids. J gave up 4 bases and V 6 bases, and 4 bases lay outside the gene matches. Germline CDR1 reads KGHSH; CDR2 reads LQKENI. CDR3 nucleotides: TGTGCCAGCTCTCATGGGACAGGGGGCTATGGCTACACCTTC. Translation: CASSHGTGGYGYTF.

V is TRBV3-1 (or the pseudogene TRBV3-2) and J is TRBJ2-7; possible D gene TRBD1, 6 bases. Deletions cut 1 base from V and 2 bases from J, with 12 bases between. CDR1 and CDR2 (germline): LGHDT, YNNKEL (reference sequence). CDR3 length: 15 residues. CDR3 in DNA: TGTGCCAGCAGCCAAGCTCCAGGGGAACCCTACGAGCAGTACTTC. Translated: CASSQAPGEPYEQYF.

This rearrangement joins TRBV7-2 to TRBJ1-2; no firm D call. V gave up 1 base and J gave up 4 bases, with 10 bases separating them. The CDR3 runs 14 residues. Germline assignment: CDR1 SGHTA and CDR2 FQGNSA. CDR3 sequence: CASSLDRSSYGYTF. CDR3 DNA: TGTGCCAGCAGCTTAGATCGTTCGTCCTATGGCTACACCTTC.

The chain links TRBV19 to TRBJ1-5, with D possibly TRBD1 on 5 matching bases. Germline loops: CDR1 LNHDA, CDR2 SQIVND (reference sequence). The length of the CDR3 is 15 residues. V lost 7 bases and J lost 4, with 17 bases in between. The chain's CDR3 is CASKPLSPGNQPQHF. CDR3 bases: TGTGCCAGTAAACCTTTGAGCCCAGGGAATCAGCCCCAGCATTTT. Based on the CDR3 plus reference TRBV19 and TRBJ1-5, the full variable domain is DGGITQSPKYLFRKEGQNVTLSCEQNLNHDAMYWYRQDPGQGLRLIYYSQIVNDFQKGDIAEGYSVSREKKESFPLTVTSAQKNPTAFYLCASKPLSPGNQPQHFGDGTRLSIL.

The chain joins TRBV19 to TRBJ1-2; D is ambiguous. V lost 7 bases, J lost 4 bases, and 16 bases lay in between. From germline, CDR1 is LNHDA and CDR2 SQIVND (reference sequence). The CDR3 has 14 residues. The CDR3 sequence is CASTSRAAGYGYTF. The DNA of the CDR3 is TGTGCCAGTACTTCTCGGGCGGCGGGCTATGGCTACACCTTC.

The CDR3 DNA reads as TGTGCCAGCAGCTTAGTAGGGGGAAACACTGAAGCTTTCTTT. Translation gives CASSLVGGNTEAFF. This chain uses TRBV11-2 with TRBJ1-1; TRBD1 might be the D (6 bases). The CDR3 sequence is 14 residues long. Germline-derived CDR1 and CDR2 are SGHAT and FQNNGV. Trimming left V 1 base short and J 2 bases short, with 8 bases between.

The rearrangement links TRBV12-5 to TRBJ2-1; 14 bases are a match to TRBD2. Germline CDR1 is LGHNT and CDR2 is FRNRAP. With 0 bases clipped from V and 6 bases from J, the junction kept 7 bases outside the gene matches. This CDR3 has 18 residues. In nucleotides, the CDR3 is TGTGCTAGTGGTTTGGTAAGGACTAGCGGGGGGTCCCCCAATGAGCAGTTCTTC. This translates into CASGLVRTSGGSPNEQFF.

This chain uses TRBV12-5 with TRBJ2-1; D ambiguous. This CDR3 region has 16 residues. The ends were cut back, 0 bases at V and 0 bases at J, with 9 bases in the middle. CDR1 LGHNT and CDR2 FRNRAP come from the germline V gene. The CDR3 bases are TGTGCTAGTGGTTTGGTAAAGCAAAGCTCCTACAATGAGCAGTTCTTC. Translating gives CASGLVKQSSYNEQFF.

The rearrangement uses TRBV11-2 and TRBJ1-2; D unclear. CDR3 length equals 14 residues. Trimming removed 1 base at V and 2 bases at J, with 8 bases between. The germline CDR1 and CDR2 sequences are SGHAT and FQNNGV. This CDR3 reads CASSLGSLNYGYTF. CDR3 DNA: TGTGCCAGCAGCTTAGGGTCTCTAAACTATGGCTACACCTTC.

This CDR3 is CASSLLSPTNEKLFF. The DNA for the CDR3 is TGCGCCAGCAGCTTACTATCCCCAACTAATGAAAAACTGTTTTTT. V and J are TRBV5-1 and TRBJ1-4; D remains unclear. Trimming cost V 2 bases and J 0 bases, with 8 bases left between them. From germline, CDR1 is SGHRS and CDR2 YFSETQ. CDR3 length: 15 amino acids.

J is TRBJ1-3 and V is TRBV28; D possibly corresponds to TRBD1 (6 bases). Trimming took off 9 bases at V and 0 bases at J, with 9 bases between the two ends. Germline V gene lookup returns CDR1 MDHEN and CDR2 SYDVKM. The CDR3 is made up of 13 amino acids. This chain's CDR3 is CASLGGSGNTIYF. CDR3 in DNA: TGTGCCAGTCTAGGGGGCTCTGGAAACACCATATATTTT.

This rearrangement joins TRBV10-3 to TRBJ2-3; a possible D gene is TRBD2 (5 bases). The CDR3 is 16 residues long. Looked up from germline, CDR1 is ENHRY and CDR2 is SYGVKD. Deletions cut 0 bases from V and 1 base from J, with 11 bases between. This CDR3 reads CAISESGMRGTDTQYF. CDR3 bases: TGTGCCATCAGTGAGTCAGGGATGAGGGGCACAGATACGCAGTATTTT.

The chain links TRBV5-1 to TRBJ2-3, with 7 bases identical to TRBD2. The V gene's germline CDR1 is SGHRS and CDR2 YFSETQ. With V trimmed by 1 base and J by 6 bases, 5 bases remained unmatched. The CDR3 covers 14 residues. CDR3 protein: CASSLRPGRDTQYF. For the CDR3, the DNA is TGCGCCAGCAGCTTGAGGCCCGGGAGGGATACGCAGTATTTT.

This clone was counted only a few times. This sequence joins TRBV6-5 and TRBJ1-3, with D possibly TRBD1 on 5 matching bases. The V end was cut by 0 bases, the J end by 4 bases, with 13 bases between. The CDR3 contains 16 residues. Germline V gene lookup returns CDR1 MNHEY and CDR2 SVGAGI. DNA for the CDR3: TGTGCCAGCAGTTACTCTGTGGGGGGACGAGGAAACACCATATATTTT. This encodes CASSYSVGGRGNTIYF.

This clone came up once. V is TRBV18 and J is TRBJ2-7, with TRBD1 matching 7 bases. The CDR3 is 15 amino acids. From germline, CDR1 is KGHSH and CDR2 LQKENI. Germline trimming cut 6 bases from V and 2 bases from J; bases unmatched to any gene: 10. The DNA of the CDR3 is TGTGCCAGCTCCCCCGGGACAGTTAACACCTACGAGCAGTACTTC. It is translated as CASSPGTVNTYEQYF.

The CDR3, as DNA: TGTGCCAGCTCACTCACCCCGGACAGCGAAGCTTTCTTT. Its protein is CASSLTPDSEAFF. The chain links TRBV18 to TRBJ1-1; tentative D call: TRBD1 (6 bases). The germline V gene has CDR1 KGHSH and CDR2 LQKENI. V lost 4 bases, J lost 8 bases, and 14 bases lay in between. This CDR3 contains 13 residues.

This sequence joins TRBV24-1 and TRBJ2-2, with D perhaps matching TRBD1 (5 bases). CDR3 length: 17 amino acids. CDR1 and CDR2 from the germline V gene are KGHDR and SFDVKD. V shed 9 bases and J shed 7 bases, with 26 bases lying between them. CDR3 sequence (DNA): TGTGCCACCGCCGGCTACCTCACCAGGGATAAAGTCGGGGAGCTGTTTTTT. Protein product: CATAGYLTRDKVGELFF.

This clone was counted once. This chain links TRBV19 with TRBJ2-3; the match to TRBD1 covers 9 bases. This CDR3 region has 13 residues. The trim removed 9 bases at V and 3 bases at J, leaving 4 bases unmatched. Per germline, CDR1 LNHDA and CDR2 SQIVND (reference sequence). The CDR3 here is CASRQGGTDTQYF. CDR3 bases: TGTGCCAGCCGACAGGGGGGGACAGATACGCAGTATTTT. Together with reference TRBV19 and TRBJ2-3, the CDR3 gives the full variable domain: DGGITQSPKYLFRKEGQNVTLSCEQNLNHDAMYWYRQDPGQGLRLIYYSQIVNDFQKGDIAEGYSVSREKKESFPLTVTSAQKNPTAFYLCASRQGGTDTQYFGPGTRLTVL.

The rearrangement links TRBV11-2 to TRBJ2-1; D gene unclear. The CDR3 is made up of 11 amino acids. Germline V gene lookup returns CDR1 SGHAT and CDR2 FQNNGV. Trimming took 4 bases from V and 8 from J, leaving 6 bases between them. CDR3 bases: TGTGCCAGCAGCTCTACTTATGAGCAGTTCTTC. It specifies CASSSTYEQFF.

The chain joins TRBV12-5 to TRBJ2-3; D is ambiguous. With 1 base removed from V and 2 bases from J, the gap between germline ends came to 7 bases. CDR1 is LGHNT, CDR2 FRNRAP, per germline. This CDR3 contains 14 residues. The CDR3, as DNA: TGTGCTAGTGGTTTGGGACAAGACACAGATACGCAGTATTTT. This sequence encodes CASGLGQDTDTQYF.

The chain recombines TRBV5-1 with TRBJ2-2; D perhaps matches TRBD2 (5 bases). This CDR3 comprises 21 residues. CDR1 is SGHRS, CDR2 YFSETQ, per germline. V lost 0 bases and J 2 bases, leaving 26 bases between the germline ends. CDR3 DNA: TGCGCCAGCAGCTTGGGTCTCCGGGATCAGGCCCTATTCGATAACACCGGGGAGCTGTTTTTT. It yields the protein CASSLGLRDQALFDNTGELFF.

The chain combines TRBV9 with TRBJ2-3; D uncertain. Germline V gene sequence: CDR1 SGDLS, CDR2 YYNGEE. The CDR3 is 15 residues long. Trimming cost V 3 bases and J 2 bases, with 13 bases left between them. CDR3: CASSGRTANTDTQYF. CDR3 sequence (DNA): TGTGCCAGCAGCGGAAGAACAGCAAACACAGATACGCAGTATTTT.

The chain has TRBV11-2 and TRBJ1-1; possible D gene TRBD1, 6 bases. The CDR3 is 15 residues long. V was clipped by 3 bases and J by 4 bases, with 15 bases between them. Germline values: CDR1 SGHAT, CDR2 FQNNGV. CDR3 in amino acids: CASSFRGAITTEAFF. CDR3 bases: TGTGCCAGCAGCTTTCGGGGGGCGATAACCACTGAAGCTTTCTTT.

V and J are TRBV27 and TRBJ2-7; possible D gene TRBD2, 6 bases. Germline V CDR1 and CDR2: MNHEY, SMNVEV (reference sequence). Trimming removed 6 bases at V and 5 bases at J, with 20 bases between. The CDR3 totals 15 residues. CDR3 in DNA: TGTGCCAGCAGCCCCCTCGGGGGAAGTGCCGACGAGCAGTACTTC. Protein product: CASSPLGGSADEQYF.

J is TRBJ2-3 and V is TRBV5-1; unclear D gene. Per the germline V gene, CDR1 is SGHRS and CDR2 is YFSETQ. CDR3 length: 16 residues. V was shortened by 3 bases and J by 0 bases, with 14 bases between the two germline ends. CDR3 bases: TGCGCCAGCAGCTACAGTTCAGGCTGGAGCACAGATACGCAGTATTTT. This encodes CASSYSSGWSTDTQYF.